A selection of T cell receptor beta chains follows, all from one sample in a study of cytotoxic CD8 clonotypes in ibrutinib-treated CLL. Produced via immunoSEQ multiplex PCR; TCRdb's table is partial and in-frame only. The table lists about 85,000 clones, about 85% of them singletons. The source was PBMCs, collected after 12 months of ibrutinib treatment. The receptors come from a human donor with chronic lymphocytic leukemia. The CDR3 runs from the conserved cysteine through the conserved F or W.

j_call,v_call,cdr3_aa
TRBJ1-4,TRBV19,CASTSGGDGDNEKLFF
TRBJ2-7,TRBV19,CASRMDRSSYEQYF
TRBJ1-1,TRBV4-3,CASSQEGPRGTEAFF
TRBJ1-5,TRBV18,CASSQEQSAQPQHF
TRBJ2-1,TRBV5-1,CASSLFESRAGFSNEQFF
TRBJ1-6,TRBV5-1,CASSSTVGGPNSPLHF
TRBJ2-1,TRBV5-4,CASSPPEAGRGEQFF
TRBJ2-5,TRBV7-2,CASSLVGEGLETQYF
TRBJ2-1,TRBV5-6,CASSLWAVGDEQFF
TRBJ2-7,TRBV10-3,CAISESKGTYEQYF
TRBJ1-1,TRBV2,CASSEDDRAAAFF
TRBJ1-2,TRBV6-1,CASRGDNYGYTF
TRBJ2-1,TRBV28,CASSTNPRTVMVDNEQFF
TRBJ1-2,TRBV20-1,CSAKTPVGYTF
TRBJ2-1,TRBV19,CASTPGWGRGTGEQFF
TRBJ1-6,TRBV27,CASRSSYNSPLHF
TRBJ1-5,TRBV27,CASSLRDTNQPQHF
TRBJ2-3,TRBV4-2,CASSQDRGSGGTQYF
TRBJ2-3,TRBV5-1,CASSTGLAGGTDTQYF
TRBJ1-3,TRBV6-1,CASSEGAPSGNTIYF
TRBJ1-5,TRBV19,CASSIGPSGQGFSGGNQPQHF
TRBJ2-7,TRBV6-1,CASETSLSYEQYF
TRBJ2-5,TRBV18,CASSPGTGRETQYF
TRBJ1-3,TRBV6-5,CASSSDYSGNTIYF
TRBJ2-5,TRBV2,CASSDLGPWETQYF
TRBJ1-6,TRBV7-2,CASSLVRDSSYNSPLHF
TRBJ1-4,TRBV7-9,CASSPQPGPLLF
TRBJ1-5,TRBV2,CASSGPGGRQPQHF
TRBJ2-1,TRBV5-1,CASSSQGDEQFF